This TCR beta chain was obtained from a study of shared T cell receptors in the human thymus. This clone has more than one count but fewer than ten. The sample contains more than one DNA sequence encoding this CDR3. The CDR3 is made up of 11 amino acids. Germline-derived CDR1 and CDR2 are SGHRS and YFSETQ. V was pared by 3 bases and J by 1 base, with 2 bases between. The repertoire was sequenced with immunoSEQ multiplex PCR; TCRdb's copy has only in-frame clones and lacks some. The table shows about 500,000 clones, with roughly 74% occurring only once. Separately, the same data were catalogued under a study of human thymus T cells. Turning to that study: As related research reported, thymic repertoires overlapped highly among unrelated individuals.

Sequencing was performed on thymocytes. The receptor comes from a boy under two years old with a congenital heart defect. V and J are TRBV5-1 and TRBJ2-7; D call uncertain. In DNA form, the CDR3 reads TGCGCCAGCAGCTCTTCCTACGAGCAGTACTTC. Residues: CASSSSYEQYF.